The rows below give T cell receptor beta chains drawn from one sample of a study of T cell responses to AZD1222 COVID-19 vaccine. The repertoire was sequenced with immunoSEQ multiplex PCR; TCRdb's copy has only in-frame clones and lacks some. This table has around 150,000 clones, 85% to 95% appearing once. This material consisted of peripheral blood, taken on day 0 of AZD1222 vaccination. All receptors come from an adult in good health. Each CDR3 is given with its conserved first and last residue. D genes are given only for firm matches. Only some rows state a clone size, as once, few, many or a class for expanded clones.

TRBV11-2,TRBJ1-6,.,.,CASSPVGLGPPLHF,TGTGCCAGCAGCCCAGTCGGCCTGGGACCACCCCTCCACTTT
TRBV5-1,TRBJ2-3,.,once,CASKASTDTQYF,TGCGCCAGCAAGGCTAGCACAGATACGCAGTATTTT
TRBV7-9,TRBJ2-7,.,once,CASSHSYEQYF,TGTGCCAGCAGCCACTCCTACGAGCAGTACTTC
TRBV11-3,TRBJ1-1,TRBD1,.,CASSPGGGQNTEAFF,TGTGCCAGCAGCCCGGGAGGGGGCCAGAACACTGAAGCTTTCTTT
TRBV6-4,TRBJ1-1,TRBD1,.,CASSSQGGTEAFF,TGTGCCAGCAGTTCACAGGGGGGCACTGAAGCTTTCTTT
TRBV5-5,TRBJ2-2,.,.,CASSPGTANTGELFF,TGTGCCAGCAGCCCCGGGACCGCGAACACCGGGGAGCTGTTTTTT
TRBV6-5,TRBJ1-4,TRBD1,.,CASRPGQGNEKLFF,TGTGCCAGCAGGCCGGGACAGGGAAATGAAAAACTGTTTTTT
TRBV2,TRBJ2-7,.,once,CASTPQGHEQYF,TGTGCCAGCACCCCACAGGGCCACGAGCAGTACTTC
TRBV5-4,TRBJ1-2,.,.,CASSGIASGYTF,TGTGCCAGCAGCGGGATCGCGAGCGGCTACACCTTC
TRBV19,TRBJ1-1,.,.,CASSIQGGGTEAFF,TGTGCCAGTAGTATACAAGGGGGGGGCACCGAAGCTTTCTTT
TRBV18,TRBJ1-2,.,.,CASSPSPTDYGYTF,TGTGCCAGCTCACCATCCCCGACGGACTATGGCTACACCTTC
TRBV7-9,TRBJ1-1,.,few,CASSQRSSDTEAFF,TGTGCCAGCAGCCAGAGGAGTAGTGACACTGAAGCTTTCTTT
TRBV14,TRBJ2-3,.,.,CASSHGLVTQYF,TGTGCCAGCAGCCATGGGCTTGTTACGCAGTATTTT
TRBV4-1,TRBJ1-3,TRBD1,.,CASGQGFAGNTIYF,TGCGCCAGCGGACAGGGTTTCGCTGGAAACACCATATATTTT
TRBV25-1,TRBJ1-1,.,.,CASSEYLGAGTEAFF,TGTGCCAGCAGTGAATACCTAGGGGCAGGTACTGAAGCTTTCTTT
TRBV18,TRBJ1-2,TRBD1,.,CASSPGQGSYTF,TGTGCCAGCTCACCGGGACAGGGGAGCTACACCTTC
TRBV19,TRBJ1-1,TRBD1,.,CASSTAGTGVHEAFF,TGTGCCAGTAGTACCGCCGGGACAGGAGTGCATGAAGCTTTCTTT
TRBV6-1,TRBJ1-4,.,.,CASSERLNEKLFF,TGTGCCAGCAGTGAACGGCTGAATGAAAAACTGTTTTTT
TRBV9,TRBJ2-7,TRBD1,.,CASSVATGLSYEQYF,TGTGCCAGCAGCGTAGCGACAGGGCTATCCTACGAGCAGTACTTC
TRBV12-5,TRBJ2-1,.,.,CASGSGLRNEQFF,TGTGCTAGTGGTTCGGGACTCCGTAATGAGCAGTTCTTC
TRBV15,TRBJ1-2,TRBD1,.,CATRPADRLRYGYTF,TGTGCCACCAGACCCGCGGACAGGCTACGGTATGGCTACACCTTC
TRBV5-1,TRBJ2-7,TRBD1,.,CASSTPGTGSYEQYF,TGCGCCAGCAGCACCCCCGGGACAGGCTCCTACGAGCAGTACTTC
TRBV30,TRBJ2-7,.,.,CAWSAPDREQYF,TGTGCCTGGAGTGCCCCAGACAGGGAGCAGTACTTC
TRBV28,TRBJ2-1,TRBD1,.,CASSLAGTVTYNEQFF,TGTGCCAGCAGTTTGGCTGGGACAGTGACGTACAATGAGCAGTTCTTC
TRBV7-3,TRBJ1-2,.,.,CASSFDRNYGYTF,TGTGCCAGCAGCTTCGACAGAAACTATGGCTACACCTTC
TRBV9,TRBJ1-2,.,.,CASSPPGYGYTF,TGTGCCAGCAGCCCCCCAGGCTATGGCTACACCTTC
TRBV7-3,TRBJ2-2,.,.,CASSPGAYGSLGELFF,TGTGCCAGCAGCCCCGGGGCCTACGGCAGTTTAGGGGAGCTGTTTTTT
TRBV30,TRBJ1-5,.,.,CAWSSQGSVYGKPQHF,TGTGCCTGGAGTTCGCAGGGAAGCGTCTATGGGAAGCCCCAGCATTTT
TRBV6-5,TRBJ1-1,.,.,CASRTSFTMDTEAFF,TGTGCCAGCCGCACATCTTTTACTATGGACACTGAAGCTTTCTTT
TRBV5-5,TRBJ2-3,TRBD1,.,CASSLGTGIRFSDTQYF,TGTGCCAGCAGCTTGGGGACAGGCATTAGGTTTTCAGATACGCAGTATTTT
TRBV12-2,TRBJ1-2,.,.,CASRSNQWTAYGYTF,TGTGCAAGTCGCTCAAACCAATGGACGGCCTATGGCTACACCTTC
TRBV28,TRBJ2-3,TRBD2,.,CASRGLLAGGLGDTQYF,TGTGCCAGCCGGGGACTCCTAGCGGGAGGGCTAGGGGATACGCAGTATTTT
TRBV6-6,TRBJ1-1,TRBD1,.,CASSPTGGTAEAFF,TGTGCCAGCAGCCCGACAGGGGGAACGGCTGAAGCTTTCTTT
TRBV11-2,TRBJ1-6,.,.,CASSLKVRGFSPLHF,TGTGCCAGCAGCTTAAAAGTACGTGGATTTTCACCCCTCCACTTT
TRBV6-5,TRBJ2-5,.,.,CASTPNQETQYF,TGTGCCAGTACGCCAAACCAAGAGACCCAGTACTTC
TRBV27,TRBJ2-1,.,.,CASSFRTDQHEQFF,TGTGCCAGCAGTTTTAGGACAGATCAGCATGAGCAGTTCTTC
TRBV7-8,TRBJ2-2,.,.,CASSLGRGELFF,TGTGCCAGCAGCTTAGGCAGGGGGGAGCTGTTTTTT
TRBV2,TRBJ1-3,.,.,CAVRQASSGNTIYF,TGTGCCGTAAGACAGGCGTCCTCTGGAAACACCATATATTTT
TRBV19,TRBJ2-1,.,.,CASSIAGVREQFF,TGTGCCAGTAGTATAGCCGGGGTACGTGAGCAGTTCTTC
TRBV30,TRBJ2-1,TRBD2,once,CAWRSGTSDYNEQFF,TGTGCCTGGAGGTCCGGGACTAGCGACTACAATGAGCAGTTCTTC
TRBV4-1,TRBJ1-4,.,.,CASSQEGSGTPCF,TGCGCCAGCAGCCAAGAAGGGTCCGGGACCCCGTGTTTT
TRBV15,TRBJ1-4,.,.,CATSRDLQIGGEKLFF,TGTGCCACCAGCAGAGACCTTCAAATCGGTGGTGAAAAACTGTTTTTT
TRBV10-3,TRBJ1-1,TRBD1,.,CAISELRTGLNVVKAFF,TGTGCCATCAGTGAGCTCCGGACAGGGCTTAACGTGGTGAAAGCTTTCTTT
TRBV6-5,TRBJ1-1,.,.,CASRGQMNTEAFF,TGTGCCAGTAGGGGCCAGATGAACACTGAAGCTTTCTTT